This TCR beta chain was observed in a study of blood T cell repertoires in COVID-19. V lost 6 bases and J lost 6; bases outside the gene matches: 9. Germline V gene sequence: CDR1 SQVTM, CDR2 ANQGSEA. CDR3 length: 13 amino acids. The table came from immunoSEQ multiplex PCR; TCRdb's copy has only in-frame clones and leaves some out. The sample includes about 200,000 clones, just under 85% of them seen just once. The sequence was collected from a man aged 60 to 69 with COVID-19, enrolled during active disease. The specimen sequenced was peripheral blood. V usage is TRBV29-1 and J usage is TRBJ2-7, with TRBD1 matching over 9 bases. The CDR3 DNA reads TGCAGCGTCCAGATGACAGGGGGAGGCGAGCAGTACTTC. Its translation is CSVQMTGGGEQYF.